This TCR beta chain was obtained from a study of tumor-infiltrating lymphocytes in oesophageal squamous cell carcinoma. Ten or more counts support this clonotype. The CDR3 loop spans 13 amino acids. Germline V gives CDR1 SGHTA, CDR2 FQGNSA. One entry per CDR3 protein, called by TCRdb with MiXCR from the PCR reads. Seen here are approximately 10,000 distinct CDR3 sequences, 55% to 75% observed once, and the top ten hold approximately 26%. The rearrangement links TRBV7-2 to TRBJ2-5, with D possibly matching TRBD2 (5 bases). With the DNA end fitting TRBJ2-1 better, the J assignment may be wrong. This receptor was taken from a female donor with esophageal squamous cell carcinoma. The sample consisted of esophageal tumor tissue. CDR3 protein: CASSSKGGHEQFF. The CDR3 nucleotides are TGTGCCAGCAGCTCCAAGGGCGGGCATGAGCAGTTCTTC.